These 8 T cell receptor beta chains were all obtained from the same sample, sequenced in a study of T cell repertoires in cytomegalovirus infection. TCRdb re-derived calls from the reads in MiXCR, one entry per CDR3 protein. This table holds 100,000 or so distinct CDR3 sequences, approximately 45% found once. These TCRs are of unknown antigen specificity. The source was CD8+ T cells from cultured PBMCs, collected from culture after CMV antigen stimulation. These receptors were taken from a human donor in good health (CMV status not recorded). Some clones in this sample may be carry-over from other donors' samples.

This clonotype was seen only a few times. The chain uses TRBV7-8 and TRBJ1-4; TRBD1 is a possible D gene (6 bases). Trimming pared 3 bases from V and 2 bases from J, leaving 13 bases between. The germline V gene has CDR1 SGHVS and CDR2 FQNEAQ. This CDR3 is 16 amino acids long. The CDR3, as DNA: TGTGCCAGCAGCTTGCCGTGGGGGGCGACTAATGAAAAACTGTTTTTT. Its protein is CASSLPWGATNEKLFF.

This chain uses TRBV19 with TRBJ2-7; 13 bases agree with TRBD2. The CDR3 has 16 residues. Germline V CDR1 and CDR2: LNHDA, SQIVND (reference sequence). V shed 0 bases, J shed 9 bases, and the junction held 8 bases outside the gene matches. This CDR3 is CASSIEGLAGSGGQYF. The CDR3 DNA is TGTGCCAGTAGTATAGAGGGACTAGCGGGGTCCGGCGGGCAGTACTTC.

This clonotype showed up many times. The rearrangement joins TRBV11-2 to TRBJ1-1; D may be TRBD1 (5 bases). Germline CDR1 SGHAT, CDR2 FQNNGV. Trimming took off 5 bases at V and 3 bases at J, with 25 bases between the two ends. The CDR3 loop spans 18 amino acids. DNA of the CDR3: TGTGCCAGCAGCATCACCGGGACTTCTCTCCCCTGGGACACTGAAGCTTTCTTT. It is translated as CASSITGTSLPWDTEAFF.

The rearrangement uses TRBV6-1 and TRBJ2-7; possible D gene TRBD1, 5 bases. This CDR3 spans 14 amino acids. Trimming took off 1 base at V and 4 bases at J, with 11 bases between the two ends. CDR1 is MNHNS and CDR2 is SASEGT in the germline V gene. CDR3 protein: CASSEDWGGYEQYF. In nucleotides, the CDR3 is TGTGCCAGCAGTGAAGACTGGGGCGGATACGAGCAGTACTTC.

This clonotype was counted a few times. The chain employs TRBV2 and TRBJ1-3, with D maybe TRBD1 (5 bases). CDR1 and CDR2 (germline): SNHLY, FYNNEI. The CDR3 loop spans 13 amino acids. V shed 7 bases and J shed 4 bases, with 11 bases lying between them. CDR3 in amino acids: CASTRGSGNTIYF. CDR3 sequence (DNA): TGTGCCAGCACGAGGGGTTCAGGAAACACCATATATTTT.

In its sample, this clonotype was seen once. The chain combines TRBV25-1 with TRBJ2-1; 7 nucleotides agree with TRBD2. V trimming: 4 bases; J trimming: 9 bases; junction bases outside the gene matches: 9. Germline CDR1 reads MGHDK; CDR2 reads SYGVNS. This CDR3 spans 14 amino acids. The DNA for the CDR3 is TGTGCCAGCAGTGGCCTAGCGGTCGGCGGTGAGCAGTTCTTC. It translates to CASSGLAVGGEQFF.

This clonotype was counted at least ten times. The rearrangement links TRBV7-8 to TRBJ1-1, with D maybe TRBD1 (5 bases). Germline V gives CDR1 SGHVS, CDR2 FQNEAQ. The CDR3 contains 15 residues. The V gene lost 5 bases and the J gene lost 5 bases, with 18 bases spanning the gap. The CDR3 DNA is TGTGCCAGCAGCCCAGCGGGAAGGGGTGCGACTGAAGCTTTCTTT. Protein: CASSPAGRGATEAFF.

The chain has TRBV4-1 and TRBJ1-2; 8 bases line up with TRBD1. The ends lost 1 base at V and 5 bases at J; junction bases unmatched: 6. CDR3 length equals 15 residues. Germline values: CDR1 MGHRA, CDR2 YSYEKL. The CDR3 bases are TGCGCCAGCAGCCAAGGGACAGGGATCTATTATGGCTACACCTTC. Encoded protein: CASSQGTGIYYGYTF.